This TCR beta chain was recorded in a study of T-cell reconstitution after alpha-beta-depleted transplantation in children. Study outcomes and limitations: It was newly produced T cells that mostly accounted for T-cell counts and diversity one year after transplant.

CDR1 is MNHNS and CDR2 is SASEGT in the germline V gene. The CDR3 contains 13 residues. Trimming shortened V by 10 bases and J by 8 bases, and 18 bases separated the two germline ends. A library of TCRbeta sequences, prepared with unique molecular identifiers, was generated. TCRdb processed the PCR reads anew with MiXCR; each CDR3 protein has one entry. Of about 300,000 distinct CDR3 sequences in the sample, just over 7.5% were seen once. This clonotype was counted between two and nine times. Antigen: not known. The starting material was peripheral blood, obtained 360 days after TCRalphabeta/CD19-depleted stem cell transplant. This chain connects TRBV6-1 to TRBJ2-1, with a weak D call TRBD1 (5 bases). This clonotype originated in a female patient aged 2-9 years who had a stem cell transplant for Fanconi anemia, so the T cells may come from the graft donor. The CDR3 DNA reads TGTGCCACCAGGGCCGTAAGTAATCATGAGCAGTTCTTC. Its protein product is CATRAVSNHEQFF.